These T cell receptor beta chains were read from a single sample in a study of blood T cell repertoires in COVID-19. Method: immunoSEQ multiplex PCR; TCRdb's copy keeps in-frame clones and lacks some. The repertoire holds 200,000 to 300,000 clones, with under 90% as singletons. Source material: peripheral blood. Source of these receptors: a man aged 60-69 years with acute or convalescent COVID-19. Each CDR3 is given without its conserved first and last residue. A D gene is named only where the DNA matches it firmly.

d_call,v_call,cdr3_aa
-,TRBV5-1,ASSLGANQPQH
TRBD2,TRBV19,ASSIVPRVRTAGDTDTQY
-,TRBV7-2,ASSLGVALAKNIQY
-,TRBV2,ASSEASRGYT
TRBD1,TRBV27,ASSSLRTGGGETQY
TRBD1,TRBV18,ASSLQPGQGSNTGELF
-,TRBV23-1,ASSHREETQY
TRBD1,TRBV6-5,ASSFLGGSGYT
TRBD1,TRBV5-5,ASGIQGAPVTEAF
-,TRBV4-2,ASRGFVLTANYGYT
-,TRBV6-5,ASTPAASPNYGYT
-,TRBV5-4,ASSLGLGGGANTGELF
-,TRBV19,ATTDSLTTDTQY
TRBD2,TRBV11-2,ASTLPQTSGWNEQF
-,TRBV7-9,ASTGWGYLYNEQF
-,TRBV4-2,ASSQDRGPYNEQF
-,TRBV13,ASSERQANQPQH
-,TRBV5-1,ASSLGTVNTEAF
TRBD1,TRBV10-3,AITPDRGYQETQY
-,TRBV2,ASSEAWGVTWQPQH
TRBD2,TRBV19,ASSSSGLPYEQY
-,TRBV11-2,ASSLVVFKGATGELF
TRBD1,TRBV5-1,ASSLAGQGAGELF
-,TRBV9,ASSAGVGYTGTDTQY
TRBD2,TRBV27,ASSSGTSGYNEQF
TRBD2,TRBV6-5,ASSQGLAGLDTQY
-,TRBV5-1,ASSSPEEEPGNTIY
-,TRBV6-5,ASSYSGPGNYEQY
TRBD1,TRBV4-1,ASSQRSGTGTGYT
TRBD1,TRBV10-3,AIGGGAGYPNYT
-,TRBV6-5,ASRRQMGSNQPQH
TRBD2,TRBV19,ASTPLAGHSYNEQF
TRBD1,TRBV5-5,ASSLDRGPGYGYT
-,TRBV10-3,AITGRANTGELF
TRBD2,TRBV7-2,ASSFLAGGYQETQY
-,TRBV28,AMAGQPSYEQY
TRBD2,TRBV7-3,ASSPSGMSYNEQF
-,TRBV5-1,ASSPRGGLGTEAF
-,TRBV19,ASRAQGGNGMSNQPQH
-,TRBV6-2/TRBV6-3,ASSGINRAQPQH
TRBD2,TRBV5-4,ASSSGEGRADTQY
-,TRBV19,ASSAAGAKNIQY
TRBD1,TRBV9,ASNPDRGYWGVGELF
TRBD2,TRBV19,ASRNRGRGGTGELF
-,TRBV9,ASSVGYRGGDYGYT
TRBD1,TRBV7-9,ASSKGQSPYNSPLH
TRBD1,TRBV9,ASSVDGRGQGDGYT
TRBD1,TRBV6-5,ASRTGHYGYT
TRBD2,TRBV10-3,AISLGLAGLEQF
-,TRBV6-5,ASSYSGRGSTDTQY
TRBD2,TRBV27,ASSPLGTSGGPSYNEQF
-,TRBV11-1,ASSFSDGGTEAF
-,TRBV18,ASSPGSGNYYGYT
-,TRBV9,ASSVSGAPGNEQF
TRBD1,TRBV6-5,ASSQPGQNYEQY
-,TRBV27,ASSRLQGMGNQPQH
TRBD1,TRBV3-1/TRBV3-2,ASSHNRDRVYNEQF
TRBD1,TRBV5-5,ASSNQGANTEAF
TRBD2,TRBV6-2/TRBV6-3,ASSPTRTRRSYEQY